Each of the 9 T cell receptor beta chains below was sequenced from the same sample in a study of prognosis after radiotherapy for stage I lung cancer. Genomic DNA was subjected to two-round multiplex PCR for amplification of TCR beta CDR3. Primers were specific to each TRBV and TRBJ gene in first-round PCR. TCRdb processed the multiplex PCR reads anew with MiXCR; each CDR3 protein has one entry. The sample holds fewer than 15,000 distinct CDR3 sequences, 47% seen once. The sequenced sample was PBMCs, obtained before or after stereotactic body radiation therapy (not recorded which). The receptors were gathered from a donor at least 50 years old with non-small cell lung cancer.

This clonotype was observed at least ten times. The chain joins TRBV6-1 to TRBJ1-4, with a possible D match to TRBD1 (5 bases). Trimming removed 8 bases at V and 12 bases at J, with 25 bases between. Germline CDR1 and CDR2: MNHNS and SASEGT. This CDR3 has 15 amino acids. CDR3 loop: CASSYPRGQGTELFF. In DNA, the CDR3 is TGTGCCAGCTCTTACCCCCGGGGTCAGGGAACGGAACTGTTTTTT.

Notes on this clonotype: This sequence is one base from a far larger clone and is likely a read error. The rearrangement joins TRBV6-4 to TRBJ2-3; D is perhaps TRBD1 (6 bases). This CDR3 has 13 amino acids. Germline values: CDR1 MRHNA, CDR2 SNTAGT. The CDR3 nucleotides are TGTGACAGCTCCACAGGGTCGACAGATACGCAGTATTTT. Translated: CDSSTGSTDTQYF.

This clonotype is termed medium-sized. The chain carries TRBV12-3 or TRBV12-4 and TRBJ1-5; no clear D gene. This CDR3 is 14 amino acids long. Trimming left V 3 bases short and J 7 bases short, with 13 bases between. For the CDR3, the DNA is TGTGCCAGCAGTTTTCGGGCAGGTGAACAGCCCCAGCATTTT. Translation: CASSFRAGEQPQHF.

The CDR3 bases are TGTGCCATCAGTGAGTCAACTAGCGGGGCCGGGGAGCTGTTTTTT. This sequence encodes CAISESTSGAGELFF. The chain employs TRBV10-3 and TRBJ2-2; 10 positions agree with TRBD2. CDR1 and CDR2 from the germline V gene are ENHRY and SYGVKD. The trim removed 0 bases at V and 6 bases at J, leaving 1 base unmatched. The CDR3 length is 15 residues.

Many counts were recorded for this clonotype. The rearrangement links TRBV30 to TRBJ2-7; D remains ambiguous. From germline, CDR1 is GTSNPN and CDR2 SVGIG (reference sequence). With 2 bases removed from V and 0 bases from J, the gap between germline ends came to 14 bases. The CDR3 sequence is 15 residues long. The CDR3, as DNA: TGTGCCTGGAGTTTCCAGTCATTAAACTCCTACGAGCAGTACTTC. Protein product: CAWSFQSLNSYEQYF.

This clonotype was counted at least ten times. The V gene is TRBV20-1, the J gene TRBJ1-5; D may be TRBD1 (6 bases). This CDR3 contains 16 residues. Trimming removed 2 bases from V and 1 base from J, with 15 bases in between. Germline CDR1 and CDR2: DFQATT and SNEGSKA (reference sequence). CDR3 loop: CSARTSQGLSNQPQHF. The DNA of the CDR3 is TGCAGTGCTAGAACCTCTCAGGGGCTCAGCAATCAGCCCCAGCATTTT.

This clonotype was found a few times. The rearrangement uses TRBV7-2 and TRBJ2-1; D is perhaps TRBD1 or TRBD2 (5 bases each). The CDR3 runs 14 residues. Trimming took 2 bases from V and 8 from J, leaving 13 bases between them. CDR1 and CDR2 from the germline V gene are SGHTA and FQGNSA. The DNA of the CDR3 is TGTGCCAGCAGCTTACTTGGGGGTACAGATGAGCAGTTCTTC. Translated: CASSLLGGTDEQFF. Combining the CDR3 with reference TRBV7-2 and TRBJ2-1 gives the whole variable domain GAGVSQSPSNKVTEKGKDVELRCDPISGHTALYWYRQSLGQGLEFLIYFQGNSAPDKSGLPSDRFSAERTGGSVSTLTIQRTQQEDSAVYLCASSLLGGTDEQFFGPGTRLTVL.

This clonotype is categorized as medium-sized. The chain combines TRBV13 with TRBJ2-2, with D perhaps being TRBD1 or TRBD2 (7 bases each). V was pared by 5 bases and J by 7 bases, with 11 bases between. The CDR3 length is 13 residues. Germline CDR1 reads PRHDT; CDR2 reads FYEKMQ (reference sequence). The CDR3: CASSPRGGGELFF. CDR3 bases: TGTGCCAGCAGCCCCAGGGGGGGCGGGGAGCTGTTTTTT.

In the case of this clonotype: No conserved phenylalanine or tryptophan ends this CDR3, so it is likely a read error. The DNA is left out, because the CDR3 cannot be placed on it with certainty; the CDR3 is given as TCRdb lists it. The chain employs TRBV6-4 and TRBJ1-6; the table names TRBD1, a call not compared with the DNA. The CDR3 comprises 15 residues, both ends counted. Germline CDR1 MRHNA, CDR2 SNTAGT. The CDR3: CASSEGDRDAFTPPL.